Ten or more counts support the clone carrying this TCR beta chain. What it binds is not known. This entry belongs to a study of regulatory T cells in long-lasting Graves disease. About the study: New Graves' disease cases had less than 3 months of antithyroid drugs.

Time point: newly diagnosed GD, antithyroid drugs for less than 3 months. The authors made the TCR library using RNA they extracted from PBMCs. Diagnosis followed American Thyroid Association guidelines for Graves' disease. The CDR3 sequence is 16 residues long. The germline CDR1 and CDR2 sequences are SEHNR and FQNEAQ (reference sequence). Trimming pared 2 bases from V and 3 bases from J, leaving 14 bases between. Whole-study findings and limits: Accuracy might have suffered from few samples. Persistent disease showed a preference for TRBV28, TRBJ1-2 and TRBJ2-5.

Construction of the TCR beta libraries employed iRepertoire HTBI primers in conjunction with Arm-PCR of CDR3 regions. TCRdb fed the multiplex PCR reads into MiXCR, producing one record per CDR3 protein. This table holds some 600,000 distinct CDR3 sequences, roughly 15% found once. The same data also contributed to another study, on T cells in Graves' hyperthyroidism and ophthalmopathy.

V is TRBV7-9 and J is TRBJ2-1; no reliable D call. This receptor was identified in a man younger than 35 with Graves disease. This material consisted of peripheral blood mononuclear cells (PBMCs), taken at new diagnosis, from a patient treated with antithyroid drugs. The CDR3 nucleotides are TGTGCCAGCAGCTTATTTGGAACAGTTCTCTACAATGAGCAGTTCTTC. It encodes CASSLFGTVLYNEQFF.